The rows below give T cell receptor beta chains drawn from one sample of a study of cytomegalovirus exposure and HLA in healthy donors. Measured with immunoSEQ multiplex PCR; TCRdb has only the in-frame clones, and not every one. The table lists under 35,000 clones, about three fifths of them singletons. Sequencing input: PBMCs. These receptors came from a man aged 50 to 59 in good health and CMV-seropositive. CDR3s include the opening cysteine and the closing phenylalanine or tryptophan. Fields, in order: V gene, D gene, clone size, J gene, CDR3 protein, CDR3 DNA. A D gene is named only where the DNA matches it firmly. Size is stated for part of the rows, as once, few or many counts, or as a class when the clone is expanded.

>TRBV29-1|-|-|TRBJ2-3
CSGLGSWGTDTQYF
TGCAGCGGCCTCGGGAGTTGGGGCACAGATACGCAGTATTTT
>TRBV2|-|once|TRBJ2-7
CASSVQGAVNEQYF
TGTGCCAGCAGTGTGCAAGGGGCCGTCAACGAGCAGTACTTC
>TRBV7-9|TRBD1|-|TRBJ2-4
CASSLGDRNIQYF
TGTGCCAGCAGCTTAGGGGACAGGAACATTCAGTACTTC
>TRBV7-2|TRBD2|-|TRBJ2-1
CASSLAGGANEQFF
TGTGCCAGCAGCTTAGCCGGGGGGGCCAATGAGCAGTTCTTC
>TRBV30|-|few|TRBJ2-2
CAWSVQGTGELFF
TGTGCCTGGAGTGTTCAGGGTACCGGGGAGCTGTTTTTT
>TRBV30|-|-|TRBJ1-2
CAWSVAVNGYTF
TGTGCCTGGAGTGTAGCCGTAAATGGCTACACCTTC
>TRBV29-1|-|once|TRBJ2-5
CSVGAEGRAETQYF
TGCAGCGTTGGGGCGGAGGGCCGTGCAGAGACCCAGTACTTC
>TRBV30|-|-|TRBJ2-3
CAWSRGDTQYF
TGTGCCTGGAGTAGGGGTGATACGCAGTATTTT
>TRBV28|TRBD1|-|TRBJ2-7
CASSSAGGARYEQYF
TGTGCCAGCAGTTCTGCAGGGGGCGCGAGGTACGAGCAGTACTTC
>TRBV9|TRBD1|-|TRBJ1-2
CASSVTGTGVYGYTF
TGTGCCAGCAGCGTCACAGGGACAGGGGTCTATGGCTACACCTTC